The rows below give T cell receptor beta chains drawn from one sample of a study of blood T cell repertoires in COVID-19. The repertoire was sequenced with immunoSEQ multiplex PCR; TCRdb's copy has only in-frame clones and lacks some. Found here are 300,000 to 400,000 clones, more than 70% of them singletons; the top ten hold around 6.6%. Material for sequencing was peripheral blood. The source is a woman in her 70s with COVID-19, enrolled during active disease. Each CDR3 is given without its conserved first and last residue.

>TRBJ1-2|TRBV7-2
ASSLDVGGDGYT
>TRBJ2-5|TRBV11-2
ASSSSGGDQETQY
>TRBJ1-4|TRBV24-1
ATSGAFLLGKLF
>TRBJ1-2|TRBV2
ASSVQGQDYGYT
>TRBJ1-2|TRBV5-1
ASRQGEGYGYT
>TRBJ1-2|TRBV27
ASSFVSIGADYGYT
>TRBJ1-1|TRBV7-2
ASSHATVNTEAF
>TRBJ2-5|TRBV18
ASSPLQGATETQY
>TRBJ2-1|TRBV24-1
ATSDPGTENEQF
>TRBJ2-7|TRBV13
ASSSRDRVEPSYEQY
>TRBJ2-3|TRBV24-1
ATSDPRDVDTQY
>TRBJ2-5|TRBV7-2
ASSLASAGGNQETQY
>TRBJ2-3|TRBV5-6
ASSSLRRESGTDTQY
>TRBJ1-2|TRBV6-6
ASRTRDGYT
>TRBJ1-2|TRBV5-1
ASSRTGDYGYT
>TRBJ1-1|TRBV11-2
ASSLSGTNTEAF
>TRBJ1-2|TRBV10-2
ASSAGGGYGYT
>TRBJ1-5|TRBV2
ASSDRNQPQH
>TRBJ2-3|TRBV28
ASSPGTGSVDTQY
>TRBJ1-3|TRBV10-3
AISSGGFSGNTIY
>TRBJ2-3|TRBV4-3
ASSQAPAGGPGTDTQY
>TRBJ2-1|TRBV6-2/TRBV6-3
ASSYQGLVNEQF
>TRBJ2-5|TRBV5-4
ASSLEPGVKQETQY
>TRBJ1-4|TRBV11-2
ASSFSWNGDEKLF
>TRBJ2-1|TRBV24-1
ATSDLTGGSYNEQF
>TRBJ1-6|TRBV27
ASSLLTGPYNSPLH
>TRBJ2-1|TRBV2
ASLAGSEQF
>TRBJ2-7|TRBV5-6
ASSPGTGGYEQY
>TRBJ1-1|TRBV4-1
ASSPRTGMNTEAF
>TRBJ1-5|TRBV5-8
ASEGQQNQPQH
>TRBJ1-4|TRBV18
ASSRTGGFNEKLF
>TRBJ1-2|TRBV11-2
ASSQGQWAGGYT
>TRBJ2-1|TRBV6-2/TRBV6-3
ASSTPSGGTYNEQF
>TRBJ2-1|TRBV11-2
ASSFRQYNEQF
>TRBJ2-7|TRBV5-1
ASSSRETIVDEQY
>TRBJ2-3|TRBV12-5
ASGLRTGGTDTQY
>TRBJ2-5|TRBV7-9
ASSSGGQETQY
>TRBJ2-7|TRBV28
APGGGGLMREQY
>TRBJ1-2|TRBV27
ASSYTGRNYGYT
>TRBJ2-1|TRBV11-1
ASSFPPVPRDNEQF
>TRBJ2-3|TRBV18
ASSLGTSGGLADTQY
>TRBJ1-6|TRBV10-1
ASSGTGDSPLH
>TRBJ1-2|TRBV7-2
ASSVTAPGYGYT
>TRBJ1-6|TRBV28
ASRLPQGSLNSPLH
>TRBJ1-6|TRBV27
ASSDGTGESPLH